This entry describes one T cell receptor (beta chain). Its cognate antigen has yet to be identified. Nothing much larger sits one base from this clone, and base qualities are not available. Two rounds of multiplex PCR on genomic DNA were used to amplify the TCR beta CDR3 region. In the first round of PCR, primers specific to each TRBV and TRBJ gene were used, and the primer sequences are filed in Chinese patent CN105087789A. Universal primers were used in the second round of PCR. The Roche High Pure PCR Template Preparation Kit was used to extract genomic DNA from frozen PBMCs. Paired-end sequencing with 151 bp reads was performed on the libraries using an Illumina HiSeq 3000. The original methods were these. Raw reads lacking the multiplex PCR primer sequences were removed with CutAdapt. High-quality paired reads were merged into contigs with PEAR. TRB V, D and J gene segments were assigned to each contig with MiXCR by alignment to reference sequences. To remove sequencing errors, CDR3 sequences were clustered according to base quality and sequence similarity. Diversity was measured as Shannon entropy normalized by the natural log of productive TCR sequence number. Clonality was defined as one minus Shannon entropy divided by the natural log of the number of unique clonotypes. The Youden index of ROC curves was used to select progression-free survival cut-offs for repertoire metrics, and analyses were performed in R 3.5.3. Using fastp at Q25 and MiXCR, TCRdb reprocessed the public reads and kept productive beta chains. One record per CDR3 amino acid sequence lists the most common genes and DNA. The V and J calls and clone size come from TCRdb's table, not from the authors' own analysis. In this sample the table shows under 35,000 distinct CDR3 sequences, around two fifths of which occur a single time. The top ten constitute about 16% of the sample.

All patients had node-negative disease on CT and PET/CT, and none had a history of other malignancies or had previously received chemotherapy or radiotherapy. At each of two time points, approximately 6 milliliters of peripheral venous blood were collected in EDTA tubes. Ficoll-Paque Plus density-gradient centrifugation was used to isolate PBMCs. Immediately after collection, samples were stored at -80 degrees C until analysis. The data derive from a study of prognosis after radiotherapy for stage I lung cancer (dated by TCRdb to 2020 to 2022). With regard to the full study: Between early 2018 and January 2019, fewer than 20 patients with stage I NSCLC were enrolled in Nanjing, China. Ages in the cohort of roughly 13 men and more than five women ranged from roughly 50 to 90 years, with a median of 74. A total of around 40 blood samples from 20 or so patients were sequenced, with one sample obtained before and one obtained after SBRT for each patient. On tumor histology, 11 to 13 patients had adenocarcinoma and several had squamous cell carcinoma. After SBRT, distant metastases developed in about 20% of the 19 patients at a median of about seven months, while the remaining 15 patients had no significant progression. Peripheral blood TCR beta repertoires were profiled in stage I NSCLC patients before and after stereotactic body radiotherapy, and the repertoires were related to distant failure. Concurrent therapy was not administered to any patient alongside SBRT. All patients were considered medically inoperable, owing to comorbidities in about a dozen and refusal of surgery in seven or eight. Image-guided IMRT or VMAT was used to deliver SBRT in 3 to 5 fractions at a biologically effective dose of at least 100 Gy. The patients included around 13 who had newly diagnosed primary stage I lung tumors, along with about 5 others who had oligometastatic NSCLC after their primary tumor had been surgically resected. Here is what the overall study found, with its caveats: The study was limited by its small cohort and short follow-up, and the findings require independent validation. Post-SBRT Shannon entropy and its change from baseline were lower in patients who developed distant metastases; baseline Shannon entropy was not associated with metastases. All reported P values were unadjusted for multiple comparisons. Whether the expanded TCR clones were tumor-specific was not determined. Unique TCR clone counts fell after SBRT (median 10,088 before versus 6,500 to 7,500 after; Wilcoxon paired P=0.011). Differences in TRBV and TRBJ usage frequencies by metastasis status were reportedly observed in two V genes at baseline and in several V and two J genes after SBRT.

Trimming at the junction amounts to 8 bases on V and 1 base on J, and the germline ends lie 12 bases apart. The CDR3 runs 15 residues from the cysteine to the phenylalanine. Only CDR3 DNA is held: 45 bases, read in frame from base 1. As encoded in the germline V gene, CDR1 is SGHNT while CDR2 is YENEEA. Sequenced material: PBMCs, taken before or after stereotactic body radiation therapy (not recorded which). This chain is built from TRBV11-3 and TRBJ2-6, with TRBD2 perhaps the D gene, on 6 matching bases. This clonotype originated in a donor over 45 with non-small cell lung cancer. Read as DNA, the sequence is TGTGCCAGCGTCCCTGGGGGGTCTGGGGCCAACGTCCTGACTTTC. The encoded protein is CASVPGGSGANVLTF.